Reported below is one T cell receptor beta chain. Its specificity is not known. These data originate in a study of T cell repertoires in cytomegalovirus infection. Study context: Matching HLA type, along with CMV infection, was indicated by public TCR beta signatures.

TCRdb reprocessed the reads with MiXCR, giving one entry per CDR3 protein. Among some 590,000 distinct CDR3 sequences listed, 35% to 50% were seen once. Whole-study findings and limits: Cumulated frequencies of public TCR beta families served to identify carriers of CMV plus the relevant HLA. Ex vivo responses were dominated by HLA-C-restricted CMV-specific TCR beta clonotypes.

The material sequenced was cultured PBMCs, taken from culture after CMV antigen stimulation. This clonotype originated in a human donor in good health (CMV status not recorded). Some clones in this sample may be carry-over from other donors' samples.

CDR3 bases: TGTGCCAGCAGCTCCCGATCACCCCCCGATGAGCAGTTCTTC. Its translation: CASSSRSPPDEQFF. The chain combines TRBV7-6 with TRBJ2-1, with no clear D. The germline V gene has CDR1 SGHVS and CDR2 FNYEAQ. The CDR3 spans 14 residues. V gave up 4 bases and J gave up 8 bases, with 15 bases separating them. Using reference TRBV7-6 and TRBJ2-1 for the parts outside the CDR3, the full variable domain is GAGVSQSPRYKVTKRGQDVALRCDPISGHVSLYWYRQALGQGPEFLTYFNYEAQQDKSGLPNDRFSAERPEGSISTLTIQRTEQRDSAMYRCASSSRSPPDEQFFGPGTRLTVL.